This T cell receptor (beta chain) is from a study of blood T cell repertoires in COVID-19. About the research overall: There were acute and convalescent COVID-19 samples, and they came from the United States, Italy and Spain.

Participants came from roughly 24 US areas, aged roughly 18 to 90 years. Donors were grouped by their self-reported clinical history. A COVID-19 case had been met by exposed participants during the 2 weeks before study entry. TCRdb's copy holds only in-frame clones and misses some; the assay was immunoSEQ multiplex PCR. In the table there are some 320,000 clones, 90% of which are singletons. The CDR3 length is 17 residues. CDR1 SGHRS and CDR2 YFSETQ come from the germline V gene. J gave up 2 bases and V 4 bases, and 7 bases lay outside the gene matches. The sequence came from a woman in her 30s who had been exposed to COVID-19. The chain recombines TRBV5-1 with TRBJ2-2, with 11 nucleotides matching TRBD2. What was sequenced was PBMCs or T cells enriched from blood (not recorded which). The CDR3 DNA sequence: TGCGCCAGCAGCCTGCTCACTAGCGGGGGCAACACCGGGGAGCTGTTTTTT. Its translation: CASSLLTSGGNTGELFF.